This T cell receptor (beta chain) is from a study of CXCR3-negative and CXCR3-positive naive CD8 T cells. The authors prepared UMI-labeled TRB cDNA libraries by 5' RACE. Reanalyzing the 5' RACE reads, TCRdb keeps one entry per CDR3 protein, without DNA. In all, the sample yields about 57,000 distinct CDR3 sequences. The CDR3 spans 15 residues. Germline lookup yields CDR1 MNHEY and CDR2 SVGEGT. V is TRBV6-2 or TRBV6-3 and J is TRBJ1-5; TCRdb's D call, TRBD1, is unchecked because there is no DNA. This receptor was obtained from a human donor in good health. Some clones in this sample may be carry-over from other donors' samples. The sample comprised memory CD8+ T cells from blood. The CDR3 region is CASTPYGEGGQPQHF.